Listed below are T cell receptor beta chains from one sample, sequenced in a study of control samples from healthy donors and cancer patients. Sequenced by immunoSEQ multiplex PCR; TCRdb stores in-frame clones only, minus some. The sample records around 150,000 clones, about 90% being singletons. The sample consisted of blood. These receptors all stem from a man younger than 45 in good health. CDR3s include the opening cysteine and the closing phenylalanine or tryptophan. A D gene is named only where the DNA matches it firmly. The size field is filled for only some rows; it gives once, few, many or a size class.

v_call	d_call	j_call	clone_size	cdr3_aa	cdr3_nt
TRBV18	TRBD1	TRBJ1-1	.	CASSSVAGTGTEAFF	TGTGCCAGCTCATCCGTCGCCGGGACAGGGACTGAAGCTTTCTTT
TRBV5-1	TRBD1	TRBJ1-3	.	CASSLGQGAGNTIYF	TGCGCCAGCAGCCTGGGACAGGGAGCTGGAAACACCATATATTTT
TRBV30	.	TRBJ1-2	.	CAWSLKGAYGYTF	TGTGCCTGGAGCCTTAAAGGGGCCTATGGCTACACCTTC
TRBV5-6	.	TRBJ1-3	.	CASSLEASIYSGNTIYF	TGTGCCAGCAGCTTGGAGGCCAGCATATACTCTGGAAACACCATATATTTT
TRBV5-1	TRBD1	TRBJ1-1	.	CASSPGTGGTNTEAFF	TGCGCCAGCAGCCCCGGGACAGGGGGCACGAACACTGAAGCTTTCTTT
TRBV29-1	.	TRBJ2-5	.	CSATRRGEVGETQYF	TGCAGCGCCACCAGGCGGGGTGAGGTAGGAGAGACCCAGTACTTC
TRBV9	.	TRBJ2-7	.	CASSVGYKAYEQYF	TGTGCCAGCAGCGTAGGCTACAAAGCTTACGAGCAGTACTTC
TRBV6-5	.	TRBJ2-2	medium-sized	CASSLQRGLGGELFF	TGTGCCAGCAGTTTACAACGGGGCCTCGGCGGGGAGCTGTTTTTT
TRBV5-1	TRBD2	TRBJ2-3	.	CASSYPSGSVTDTQYF	TGCGCCAGCAGCTACCCTAGCGGGAGTGTCACAGATACGCAGTATTTT
TRBV19	.	TRBJ2-1	.	CASSRSGSLGYNEQFF	TGTGCCAGTAGTAGGTCGGGCTCACTCGGGTACAATGAGCAGTTCTTC